The next 2 T cell receptor beta chains were all read from a single sample in a study of beta chain features in type 1 diabetes. These receptors have no identified antigens. Findings and caveats of the study: All four CD4+ subsets from Type 1 diabetes patients carried moderately but significantly shorter TCRB CDR3s.

cDNA synthesis used the whole RNA isolate, giving expressed TCRB sequences. Generated by immunoSEQ multiplex PCR, the TCRdb table keeps only in-frame clones and is missing some. Of 300,000 to 350,000 clones detected, about 14% appear once; the ten largest clones hold 0.013% to 0.015%. The sequenced sample was naive CD4+ T cells from blood. The receptors come from a woman aged 18-29 years with type 1 diabetes.

This clone was counted between two and nine times. The chain is built from TRBV18 and TRBJ1-1, with D uncertain. CDR3 size: 14 residues. Per germline, CDR1 KGHSH and CDR2 LQKENI. Trimming pared 3 bases from V and 4 bases from J, leaving 12 bases between. CDR3 DNA: TGTGCCAGCTCACCCGCGCGGGTAGGCACTGAAGCTTTCTTT. Encoded protein: CASSPARVGTEAFF.

The chain combines TRBV10-2 with TRBJ2-3; the match to TRBD2 covers 7 bases. The CDR3 length is 16 residues. Germline values: CDR1 WSHSY, CDR2 SAAADI. V was clipped by 0 bases and J by 5 bases; unmatched bases: 8. The CDR3 bases are TGCGCCAGCAGTGAGTCTGGGGGAGTAGCGGGAGATACGCAGTATTTT. Encoded protein: CASSESGGVAGDTQYF.